Shown below are 13 T cell receptor beta chains from a single sample sequenced in a study of identifying expanded T cells in peripheral blood. This table comes from immunoSEQ multiplex PCR, and its TCRdb copy is limited to in-frame clones, with some not included. The data contain around 91,000 clones, roughly 88% of them singletons. The sequenced sample was blood. These receptors all stem from a person between 18 and 75 years old in good health.

The chain recombines TRBV4-3 with TRBJ2-1; TRBD2 agrees at 9 bases. CDR3 size: 16 residues. Germline assignment: CDR1 LGHNA and CDR2 YSLEER. J lost 4 bases, V lost 0 bases, and 4 bases had no gene match. The CDR3 DNA reads as TGCGCCAGCAGCCAAGAGATAGCGGGGGTTTACAATGAGCAGTTCTTC. The encoded protein is CASSQEIAGVYNEQFF.

This chain joins TRBV2 and TRBJ1-1; D is perhaps TRBD1 (5 bases). Germline CDR1 is SNHLY and CDR2 is FYNNEI. This CDR3 contains 10 residues. V lost 6 bases, J lost 6 bases, and 5 bases lay in between. CDR3 residues: CASRGPEAFF. The DNA for the CDR3 is TGTGCCAGCAGGGGGCCTGAAGCTTTCTTT.

The table lists this clone with a count of one. This chain connects TRBV6-1 to TRBJ1-5; no firm D call. V lost 0 bases and J lost 0, with 3 bases in between. Germline V CDR1 and CDR2: MNHNS, SASEGT. This CDR3 has 14 amino acids. The CDR3, as DNA: TGTGCCAGCAGTGAAGCAAATAGCAATCAGCCCCAGCATTTT. Protein product: CASSEANSNQPQHF.

J is TRBJ1-1 and V is TRBV7-3; 7 bases match TRBD1. The CDR3 runs to 13 residues. Germline assignment: CDR1 SGHTA and CDR2 FQGTGA. J was trimmed by 7 bases and V by 3 bases; bases with no gene match: 5. The DNA for the CDR3 is TGTGCCAGCAGCTTGGAGACAGGGATTGAAGCTTTCTTT. Translating it yields CASSLETGIEAFF.

The chain couples TRBV5-1 to TRBJ2-2, with D perhaps matching TRBD1 (6 bases). Trimming removed 2 bases at V and 6 bases at J, with 11 bases between. The CDR3 contains 14 residues. The germline CDR1 and CDR2 sequences are SGHRS and YFSETQ. The CDR3 nucleotides read TGCGCCAGCAGCTTTTCACAGGGTTCCGGGGAGCTGTTTTTT. The encoded protein is CASSFSQGSGELFF.

As to this clone: At one of its ends the junction is not consistent with the germline gene, which may arise from a read error. The gene calls are TRBV4-1 and TRBJ2-5; TRBD2 matches at 8 bases. The CDR3 runs to 16 residues. CDR1 and CDR2 (germline): MGHRA, YSYEKL. CDR3 loop: CASSQDPVSAGGAPHF. The CDR3 bases are TGCGCCAGCAGCCAAGATCCGGTGAGCGCGGGGGGCGCTCCGCACTTC.

V usage is TRBV7-2 and J usage is TRBJ2-2, with D uncertain. CDR1 and CDR2 (germline): SGHTA, FQGNSA. This CDR3 has 14 amino acids. With 2 bases removed from V and 2 bases from J, the gap between germline ends came to 6 bases. As DNA, the CDR3 is TGTGCCAGCAGCTTATTTAGAAACACCGGGGAGCTGTTTTTT. It encodes CASSLFRNTGELFF.

This rearrangement joins TRBV10-3 to TRBJ2-5; 7 bases map to TRBD1. Germline V gene data show CDR1 as ENHRY and CDR2 as SYGVKD. The CDR3 sequence is 15 residues long. DNA of the CDR3: TGTTTTGATAAGGGATACAGGGGACCTAAGGAGACCCAGTACTTC. It is translated as CFDKGYRGPKETQYF.

The rearrangement links TRBV7-9 to TRBJ1-4; D unclear. V lost 3 bases and J 6 bases, leaving 5 bases between the germline ends. In germline, CDR1 is SEHNR, CDR2 FQNEAQ (reference sequence). The CDR3 covers 12 residues. CDR3 sequence: CASSLWDEKLFF. Here the CDR3 DNA reads TGTGCCAGCAGCTTGTGGGATGAAAAACTGTTTTTT.

The chain uses TRBV9 and TRBJ2-3, with TRBD2 matching over 9 bases. Germline lookup yields CDR1 SGDLS and CDR2 YYNGEE. Trimming removed 2 bases from V and 3 bases from J; junction bases left unmatched: 7. CDR3 length: 16 amino acids. The DNA of the CDR3 is TGTGCCAGCAGCGTCGTAGCGGGGGCCGGGACAGATACGCAGTATTTT. Amino acid sequence: CASSVVAGAGTDTQYF.

The V gene is TRBV5-1, the J gene TRBJ1-1; 9 bases agree with TRBD1. CDR1 SGHRS and CDR2 YFSETQ come from the germline V gene. Losses at the gene ends were 1 base for V and 5 bases for J; bases not matched to a gene: 3. The CDR3 covers 14 residues. The CDR3 is CASSLRTGATEAFF. CDR3 nucleotide sequence: TGCGCCAGCAGCTTGAGGACAGGGGCAACTGAAGCTTTCTTT.

This rearrangement joins TRBV6-4 to TRBJ2-3, with TRBD1 identical over 10 bases. The CDR3 extends over 15 amino acids. The germline CDR1 and CDR2 sequences are MRHNA and SNTAGT. Germline trimming cut 5 bases from V and 1 base from J; bases unmatched to any gene: 3. The CDR3 coding sequence is TGTGCCAGCAGTTTCGGGACAGGGGGCACAGATACGCAGTATTTT. It is translated as CASSFGTGGTDTQYF.

Here the CDR3 reads CASSQTGGGTGELFF. CDR3 coding DNA: TGTGCCAGCAGCCAGACAGGGGGCGGCACCGGGGAGCTGTTTTTT. The V and J genes are TRBV7-3 and TRBJ2-2, with TRBD1 identical over 10 bases. This CDR3 contains 15 residues. Germline V lookup: CDR1 SGHTA, CDR2 FQGTGA. With 5 bases clipped from V and 4 bases from J, the junction kept 4 bases outside the gene matches.